Below, 22 T cell receptor beta chains from the same sample are listed, as sequenced in a study of human T cells and chemical hapten exposure. TCRdb processed the RACE reads anew with MiXCR; each CDR3 protein has one entry. The table has about 42,000 distinct CDR3 sequences, about 9.8% seen once. The time point was: patch test 2, 6 weeks after DPC sensitization. The treatment here: therapeutic diphenylcyclopropenone sensitization with weekly scalp DPC. The sample in question was whole blood, obtained in connection with sensitization to the hapten diphenylcyclopropenone (DPC). The receptors here all came from a woman in her thirties or forties with alopecia areata. Some clones in this sample may be carry-over from other donors' samples.

The chain links TRBV12-3 or TRBV12-4 to TRBJ2-1, with 10 bases aligning to TRBD2. This CDR3 has 15 residues. V was clipped by 5 bases and J by 9 bases; unmatched bases: 10. The CDR3 loop reads CASSPERGGMGEQFF. In DNA, the CDR3 is TGTGCCAGCAGTCCCGAGCGGGGGGGCATGGGTGAGCAGTTCTTC.

This clonotype was detected a few times. The V and J genes are TRBV7-9 and TRBJ1-1; weak D call: TRBD1 (5 bases). The CDR3 runs 13 residues. With 7 bases removed from V and 5 bases from J, the gap between germline ends came to 14 bases. The germline gives CDR1 SEHNR, CDR2 FQNEAQ (reference sequence). CDR3 protein: CASTSSPGTEAFF. CDR3 in DNA: TGTGCCAGCACTTCTTCCCCAGGGACTGAAGCTTTCTTT.

This clonotype occurred many times. The chain employs TRBV29-1 and TRBJ1-1; TRBD1 might be the D (6 bases). The germline V and J ends were trimmed by 2 bases and 0 bases, with 16 bases remaining between them. Looked up from germline, CDR1 is SQVTM and CDR2 is ANQGSEA. This CDR3 spans 16 amino acids. CDR3 loop: CSVERNRGQLNTEAFF. The CDR3 DNA reads TGCAGCGTTGAACGTAATCGGGGGCAACTGAACACTGAAGCTTTCTTT.

This chain joins TRBV7-8 and TRBJ1-4; a weak D match, TRBD1 (6 bases). Trimming took 2 bases from V and 8 from J, leaving 6 bases between them. Germline CDR1 and CDR2: SGHVS and FQNEAQ. This CDR3 has 12 residues. CDR3 DNA: TGTGCCAGCAGCTTACAGGGGGAAAAACTGTTTTTT. This codes for CASSLQGEKLFF.

This clonotype was counted only a few times. The V call is TRBV5-1, the J call TRBJ2-4; D may be TRBD1 (5 bases). CDR3 length: 16 amino acids. Germline CDR1 is SGHRS and CDR2 is YFSETQ. Trimming removed 4 bases from V and 1 base from J, with 15 bases in between. The DNA of the CDR3 is TGCGCCAGCAGCGCTGGTTGGGGCGCGGCCAAAAACATTCAGTACTTC. This translates into CASSAGWGAAKNIQYF.

This clonotype was seen many times. The chain carries TRBV4-2 and TRBJ2-7, with D perhaps matching TRBD1 or TRBD2 (6 bases each). Germline-derived CDR1 and CDR2 are LGHNA and YNFKEQ. The CDR3 is made up of 15 amino acids. Trimming stripped 1 base from V and 0 bases from J, with 10 bases between. The CDR3 sequence: CASSQGRGRSYEQYF. The CDR3 DNA sequence: TGTGCCAGCAGCCAAGGCCGGGGGCGCTCCTACGAGCAGTACTTC.

This clonotype was detected many times. The V gene is TRBV7-3, the J gene TRBJ1-1; no clear D gene. The ends were cut back, 1 base at V and 2 bases at J, with 11 bases in the middle. The CDR3 length is 15 residues. The germline CDR1 and CDR2 sequences are SGHTA and FQGTGA. CDR3 amino acids: CASSLISGSNTEAFF. The CDR3 DNA reads TGTGCCAGCAGCTTAATTTCGGGAAGTAACACTGAAGCTTTCTTT.

Ten or more counts support this clonotype. The chain carries TRBV11-3 and TRBJ2-2; D gene uncertain. V was shortened by 8 bases and J by 4 bases, with 8 bases between the two germline ends. There are 12 residues in the CDR3. Germline lookup yields CDR1 SGHNT and CDR2 YENEEA. CDR3 nucleotide sequence: TGTGCCAGCTCCCCCTTCACCGGGGAGCTGTTTTTT. It specifies CASSPFTGELFF.

The sample holds a few counts of this clonotype. The CDR3 loop is CSVAGAGYGYTF. CDR3 nucleotides: TGCAGCGTTGCTGGGGCTGGCTATGGCTACACCTTC. The V call is TRBV29-1, the J call TRBJ1-2; D is possibly TRBD1 (5 bases). This CDR3 has 12 amino acids. Germline V gene sequence: CDR1 SQVTM, CDR2 ANQGSEA. Trimming shortened V by 4 bases and J by 4 bases, and 10 bases separated the two germline ends.

The rearrangement links TRBV4-1 to TRBJ1-1, with 9 bases matching TRBD1. The J segment lost 13 bases and the V segment lost 1 base, leaving 10 bases of the junction unmatched. CDR1 is MGHRA, CDR2 YSYEKL, per germline. The CDR3 contains 14 residues. CDR3 protein: CASSQGHRTGVVFF. CDR3 DNA sequence: TGCGCCAGCAGCCAAGGCCATAGGACAGGGGTTGTTTTCTTT.

This clonotype was counted many times. The J gene is TRBJ2-7, the V gene TRBV5-1; D ambiguous. Germline CDR1 and CDR2: SGHRS and YFSETQ. V was clipped by 6 bases and J by 1 base, with 11 bases between them. This CDR3 is built from 13 residues. This chain's CDR3 is CASTISPSYEQYF. CDR3 DNA: TGCGCCAGCACGATCTCCCCATCCTACGAGCAGTACTTC.

This clonotype was found many times. This chain links TRBV7-6 with TRBJ1-4; perhaps TRBD1 as D (5 bases). Trimming stripped 6 bases from V and 5 bases from J, with 25 bases between. The CDR3 is 18 amino acids. CDR1 is SGHVS and CDR2 is FNYEAQ in the germline V gene. In nucleotides, the CDR3 is TGTGCCAGCAGTGGTACAGAAGGGGCAAGGCAGGCCAATGAAAAACTGTTTTTT. The encoded protein is CASSGTEGARQANEKLFF.

This clonotype was seen at least ten times. V usage is TRBV2 and J usage is TRBJ2-2; the D is unclear. V was pared by 6 bases and J by 2 bases, with 10 bases between. The CDR3 contains 14 residues. Germline CDR1 and CDR2: SNHLY and FYNNEI. CDR3 coding DNA: TGTGCCAGCAGCGCTGACTCCAACACCGGGGAGCTGTTTTTT. Translation gives CASSADSNTGELFF.

This clonotype has a count of ten or more. The chain is built from TRBV5-1 and TRBJ1-2; a possible D gene is TRBD1 (5 bases). Germline CDR1 is SGHRS and CDR2 is YFSETQ. The germline V and J ends were trimmed by 1 base and 3 bases, with 10 bases remaining between them. The CDR3 runs 14 residues. CDR3 sequence: CASSLPGDYYGYTF. DNA for the CDR3: TGCGCCAGCAGCTTGCCGGGGGATTACTATGGCTACACCTTC.

This clonotype was seen repeatedly, ten times or more. This chain uses TRBV28 with TRBJ1-2; no definite D call. Trimming removed 8 bases at V and 5 bases at J, with 9 bases between. The CDR3 length is 11 residues. Per the germline V gene, CDR1 is MDHEN and CDR2 is SYDVKM. The CDR3 spells CASGDWYGYTF. CDR3 coding DNA: TGTGCCAGCGGGGATTGGTATGGCTACACCTTC.

This clonotype was detected many times. Here the CDR3 reads CSARESPEGVADTQYF. The DNA of the CDR3 is TGCAGTGCTAGAGAATCCCCCGAGGGGGTAGCAGATACGCAGTATTTT. The rearrangement joins TRBV20-1 to TRBJ2-3, with D perhaps matching TRBD1 (6 bases). This CDR3 comprises 16 residues. V was shortened by 0 bases and J by 4 bases, with 17 bases between the two germline ends. Germline V gives CDR1 DFQATT, CDR2 SNEGSKA (reference sequence).

The rearrangement joins TRBV7-6 to TRBJ2-1; D is possibly TRBD2 (6 bases). There are 14 residues in the CDR3. The germline V gene has CDR1 SGHVS and CDR2 FNYEAQ. Trimming shortened V by 6 bases and J by 3 bases, and 12 bases separated the two germline ends. The CDR3 sequence: CASSLGGSYNEQFF. The CDR3 nucleotides are TGTGCCAGCAGTCTGGGGGGAAGCTACAATGAGCAGTTCTTC.

This clonotype was seen ten or more times. The junction departs from germline at one end; a sequencing error may be responsible. The chain links TRBV2 to TRBJ2-5; TRBD2 might be the D (7 bases). Germline CDR1 reads SNHLY; CDR2 reads FYNNEI. The CDR3 loop spans 13 amino acids. In DNA, the CDR3 is TGTGCAAGCAGGGGCGGGGGAAGAGAGACCCAGTACTTC. It is translated as CASRGGGRETQYF.

This clonotype was seen a few times. J is TRBJ1-3 and V is TRBV7-9; D perhaps matches TRBD1 (5 bases). The CDR3 consists of 13 residues. CDR1 is SEHNR and CDR2 is FQNEAQ in the germline V gene (reference sequence). V was shortened by 2 bases and J by 3 bases, with 5 bases between the two germline ends. The CDR3, as DNA: TGTGCCAGCAGCTTACAGGGTGGAAACACCATATATTTT. This codes for CASSLQGGNTIYF. The full variable domain, rest sourced from reference TRBV7-9 and TRBJ1-3, is DTGVSQNPRHKITKRGQNVTFRCDPISEHNRLYWYRQTLGQGPEFLTYFQNEAQLEKSRLLSDRFSAERPKGSFSTLEIQRTEQGDSAMYLCASSLQGGNTIYFGEGSWLTVV.

This clonotype was counted between two and nine times. This chain links TRBV27 with TRBJ2-7, with 7 bases identical to TRBD1. Trimming at V came to 1 base and at J to 3 bases, leaving 3 bases not matched to a gene. Per the germline V gene, CDR1 is MNHEY and CDR2 is SMNVEV (reference sequence). The length of the CDR3 is 14 residues. The CDR3 reads CASSLLGQSYEQYF. The CDR3 DNA reads as TGTGCCAGCAGTTTATTGGGACAGAGCTACGAGCAGTACTTC.

Details on this clonotype: A much larger clone lies one base from this, so it may be a read error. V is TRBV5-1 and J is TRBJ1-1, with a weak D call TRBD1 (5 bases). The CDR3 is 16 residues long. Germline V gene data show CDR1 as SGHRS and CDR2 as YFSETQ. For the CDR3, the DNA is TGCGCCAGCAGAACGGGGGTCGAATCACGTTTAACTGAAGCTTACTTT. It translates to CASRTGVESRLTEAYF.

The chain links TRBV2 to TRBJ2-5, with 9 bases fitting TRBD2. This CDR3 has 14 amino acids. Looked up from germline, CDR1 is SNHLY and CDR2 is FYNNEI. With 8 bases clipped from V and 5 bases from J, the junction kept 9 bases outside the gene matches. This chain's CDR3 is CASRRAGGTETQYF. In nucleotides, the CDR3 is TGTGCCAGCCGGCGAGCGGGGGGCACGGAGACCCAGTACTTC.